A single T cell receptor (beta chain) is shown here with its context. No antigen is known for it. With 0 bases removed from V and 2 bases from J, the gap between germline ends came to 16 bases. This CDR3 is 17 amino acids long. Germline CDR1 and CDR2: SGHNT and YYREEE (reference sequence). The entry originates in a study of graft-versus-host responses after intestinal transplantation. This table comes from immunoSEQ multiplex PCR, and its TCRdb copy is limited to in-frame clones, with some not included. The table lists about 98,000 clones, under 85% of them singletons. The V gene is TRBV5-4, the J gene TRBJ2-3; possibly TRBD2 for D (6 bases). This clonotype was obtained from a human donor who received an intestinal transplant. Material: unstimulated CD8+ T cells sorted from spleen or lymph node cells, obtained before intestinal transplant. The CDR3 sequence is CASSLERCGVDTDTQYF. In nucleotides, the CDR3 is TGTGCCAGCAGCTTGGAAAGGTGCGGGGTAGACACAGATACGCAGTATTTT. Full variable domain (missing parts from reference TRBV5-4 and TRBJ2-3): ETGVTQSPTHLIKTRGQQVTLRCSSQSGHNTVSWYQQALGQGPQFIFQYYREEENGRGNFPPRFSGLQFPNYSSELNVNALELDDSALYLCASSLERCGVDTDTQYFGPGTRLTVL.